The rows below give T cell receptor beta chains drawn from one sample of a study of Graves' ophthalmopathy and Graves' hyperthyroidism. TCRdb ran MiXCR on the multiplex PCR reads and lists one entry per CDR3 protein. This table has 650,000 to 900,000 distinct CDR3 sequences, 40% appearing once. The sequenced sample was peripheral blood. The receptors shown here come from an adult man with Graves' ophthalmopathy. The CDR3 runs from the conserved cysteine through the conserved F or W. Fields, in order: D gene, clone size, J gene, V gene, CDR3 DNA, CDR3 protein. The D gene is left open where the match is weak. Size is omitted from some rows. Given values are once, few, many or a class for expanded clones.

d_call: .; clone_size: few; j_call: TRBJ1-1; v_call: TRBV7-9; cdr3_nt: TGTGCCAGCAGCTTCGGGGACAACACTGAAGCTTTCTTT; cdr3_aa: CASSFGDNTEAFF
d_call: TRBD1; clone_size: .; j_call: TRBJ1-1; v_call: TRBV15; cdr3_nt: TGTGCCACCAGCAGAGCCGGGACAGAAAATGAAGCTTTCTTT; cdr3_aa: CATSRAGTENEAFF
d_call: .; clone_size: few; j_call: TRBJ1-1; v_call: TRBV3-1; cdr3_nt: TGTGCCACAGGGGACTCTCGAACTGAAGCTTTCTTT; cdr3_aa: CATGDSRTEAFF
d_call: .; clone_size: many; j_call: TRBJ1-1; v_call: TRBV19; cdr3_nt: TGTGCCTCCAGGACCGGACCTTCCACTGAAGCTTTCTTT; cdr3_aa: CASRTGPSTEAFF
d_call: .; clone_size: few; j_call: TRBJ1-1; v_call: TRBV7-2; cdr3_nt: TGTGCCAGCAGCCGGGGGGTAGGGGGCACTGAAGCTTTCTTT; cdr3_aa: CASSRGVGGTEAFF
d_call: TRBD2; clone_size: .; j_call: TRBJ2-5; v_call: TRBV7-9; cdr3_nt: TGTGCCAGCAGCACCCGGACTAGCGGTGTTACGGAGACCCAGTACTTC; cdr3_aa: CASSTRTSGVTETQYF
d_call: .; clone_size: .; j_call: TRBJ2-5; v_call: TRBV5-8; cdr3_nt: TGTGCCAGCAACCTCGTCGGACAGCCTGAGACCCAGTACTTC; cdr3_aa: CASNLVGQPETQYF
d_call: .; clone_size: few; j_call: TRBJ1-2; v_call: TRBV29-1; cdr3_nt: TGCAGCTTAGGGACCGGTTATGGCTACACCTTC; cdr3_aa: CSLGTGYGYTF
d_call: TRBD2; clone_size: once; j_call: TRBJ2-2; v_call: TRBV4-2; cdr3_nt: TGTGCCAGCAGCCAAGTGGTTGGCGGGAGCTTCATCGGGGAGCTGTTTTTT; cdr3_aa: CASSQVVGGSFIGELFF
d_call: TRBD2; clone_size: .; j_call: TRBJ2-7; v_call: TRBV20-1; cdr3_nt: TGCAGTGCCCTAGGGACTAGCGGGATCTACGAGCAGTACTTT; cdr3_aa: CSALGTSGIYEQYF
d_call: .; clone_size: few; j_call: TRBJ1-1; v_call: TRBV6-5; cdr3_nt: TGTGCCAGCAGATCGACAGGAACCCTGAGGGCTTTCTTT; cdr3_aa: CASRSTGTLRAFF
d_call: TRBD2; clone_size: few; j_call: TRBJ2-7; v_call: TRBV11-2; cdr3_nt: TGTGCCAGCAGCTTTACTAGCGGGGGGGCCGACGAGCAGTACTTC; cdr3_aa: CASSFTSGGADEQYF
d_call: .; clone_size: many; j_call: TRBJ1-6; v_call: TRBV25-1; cdr3_nt: TGTGCCAGCAGTGGGATCTCCCTCCACTTT; cdr3_aa: CASSGISLHF
d_call: .; clone_size: once; j_call: TRBJ1-4; v_call: TRBV28; cdr3_nt: TGTGCCAGCAGACAAGGGGCGGTCGTCATGTGGGCCGGTGAAAAACTGTTTTTT; cdr3_aa: CASRQGAVVMWAGEKLFF
d_call: TRBD1; clone_size: few; j_call: TRBJ2-7; v_call: TRBV7-9; cdr3_nt: TGTGCCAGCAGTGAAAGACAGGGGGCGCCCCTAGACGAGCAGTACTTC; cdr3_aa: CASSERQGAPLDEQYF
d_call: .; clone_size: few; j_call: TRBJ1-2; v_call: TRBV2; cdr3_nt: TGTGCCAGCAGCTCGGACAAGAACTATGGCTACACCTTC; cdr3_aa: CASSSDKNYGYTF
d_call: TRBD1; clone_size: .; j_call: TRBJ2-7; v_call: TRBV19; cdr3_nt: TGTGCCAGTAGTCCTGGGACAGGGCGGAGTTACGAGCAGTACTTC; cdr3_aa: CASSPGTGRSYEQYF
d_call: TRBD1; clone_size: many; j_call: TRBJ1-2; v_call: TRBV7-6; cdr3_nt: TGTGCCAGCAGCTTAGTACAGGGGGCTGGCTACACCTTC; cdr3_aa: CASSLVQGAGYTF
d_call: .; clone_size: many; j_call: TRBJ2-6; v_call: TRBV2; cdr3_nt: TGTGCCGGAACAGTGAGCTCTGGGGCCAACGTCCTGACTTTC; cdr3_aa: CAGTVSSGANVLTF
d_call: TRBD2; clone_size: .; j_call: TRBJ2-5; v_call: TRBV11-2; cdr3_nt: TGTGCCAGCAGCGGTGGGACTAGCGGAGAGACCCAGTACTTC; cdr3_aa: CASSGGTSGETQYF
d_call: .; clone_size: once; j_call: TRBJ1-3; v_call: TRBV6-2/TRBV6-3; cdr3_nt: TGTGCTAGAGTAGGCAGGGCGGACACCATATATTTT; cdr3_aa: CARVGRADTIYF
d_call: .; clone_size: .; j_call: TRBJ2-5; v_call: TRBV2; cdr3_nt: TGTGCCAGCAGTAAATTGGGGTTCGGGGAGACCCAGTACTTC; cdr3_aa: CASSKLGFGETQYF
d_call: .; clone_size: .; j_call: TRBJ2-7; v_call: TRBV20-1; cdr3_nt: TGCAGTGCCGGAGGGGGGGGGTCGGCGGTGACCTACGAGCAGTACTTC; cdr3_aa: CSAGGGGSAVTYEQYF
d_call: .; clone_size: .; j_call: TRBJ1-6; v_call: TRBV11-2; cdr3_nt: TGTGCCAGCAGCTTAGTGGGGGATGATAATTCACCCCTCCACTTT; cdr3_aa: CASSLVGDDNSPLHF
d_call: TRBD2; clone_size: .; j_call: TRBJ2-5; v_call: TRBV7-2; cdr3_nt: TGTGCCAGCAGTTTGCGGGGGGCGGCCCAAGAGACCCAGTACTTC; cdr3_aa: CASSLRGAAQETQYF
d_call: TRBD1; clone_size: .; j_call: TRBJ2-3; v_call: TRBV25-1; cdr3_nt: TGTGCCAGCAGTGATCCGGGACAGGGGGCCGCAGATACGCAGTATTTT; cdr3_aa: CASSDPGQGAADTQYF
d_call: .; clone_size: few; j_call: TRBJ1-5; v_call: TRBV19; cdr3_nt: TGTGCCAGCAGCCGGTCGAGTCAGCCCCAGCATTTT; cdr3_aa: CASSRSSQPQHF
d_call: .; clone_size: many; j_call: TRBJ1-2; v_call: TRBV29-1; cdr3_nt: TGCAGCGTTGAAACCAGGGGTAACTATGGCTACACCTTC; cdr3_aa: CSVETRGNYGYTF
d_call: .; clone_size: few; j_call: TRBJ1-2; v_call: TRBV9; cdr3_nt: TGTGCCAGCAGTAGCGGGTTTCAGAACTATGGCTACACCTTC; cdr3_aa: CASSSGFQNYGYTF
d_call: TRBD1; clone_size: .; j_call: TRBJ1-5; v_call: TRBV25-1; cdr3_nt: TGTGCCAGCAGTTTATGGGGACAGGGTGGTCAGCCCCAGCATTTT; cdr3_aa: CASSLWGQGGQPQHF
d_call: .; clone_size: .; j_call: TRBJ1-4; v_call: TRBV7-9; cdr3_nt: TGTGCCAGCAGCTTAGATGGGAAGACTAATGAAAAACTGTTTTTT; cdr3_aa: CASSLDGKTNEKLFF
d_call: TRBD1; clone_size: few; j_call: TRBJ2-5; v_call: TRBV2; cdr3_nt: TGTGCCAGCAGTGAATCGACAGGGGGCCTAGAGACCCAGTACTTC; cdr3_aa: CASSESTGGLETQYF
d_call: TRBD1; clone_size: .; j_call: TRBJ2-2; v_call: TRBV7-3; cdr3_nt: TGTGCCAGCAGTATGGAAGGACAGGGGGACACCGGGGAGCTGTTTTTT; cdr3_aa: CASSMEGQGDTGELFF
d_call: .; clone_size: .; j_call: TRBJ2-6; v_call: TRBV29-1; cdr3_nt: TGCAGCGTTGATCCCAGGGGTTGGGACACTTCTGGGGCCAACGTCCCGACTTTC; cdr3_aa: CSVDPRGWDTSGANVPTF
d_call: .; clone_size: .; j_call: TRBJ1-6; v_call: TRBV20-1; cdr3_nt: TGCAGTGCTACGGCAGGGAGTTCACCCCTCCACTTT; cdr3_aa: CSATAGSSPLHF
d_call: TRBD1; clone_size: .; j_call: TRBJ1-1; v_call: TRBV20-1; cdr3_nt: TGCAGTGCCGACAGGGGTAAGGTTAACACTGAAGCTTTCTTT; cdr3_aa: CSADRGKVNTEAFF
d_call: TRBD2; clone_size: .; j_call: TRBJ2-7; v_call: TRBV11-1; cdr3_nt: TGTGCCAGCTCACCCTTGGGACTAGCGGGAGACTACGAGCAGTACTTC; cdr3_aa: CASSPLGLAGDYEQYF
d_call: .; clone_size: .; j_call: TRBJ1-6; v_call: TRBV7-9; cdr3_nt: TGTGCCAGCAGCCAACTTGACAGCAACAATTCACCCCTCCACTTT; cdr3_aa: CASSQLDSNNSPLHF
d_call: TRBD2; clone_size: few; j_call: TRBJ2-2; v_call: TRBV7-9; cdr3_nt: TGTGCCAGCAGCTTGGGACTAGCGGGCCCGAACACCGGGGAGCTGTTTTTT; cdr3_aa: CASSLGLAGPNTGELFF
d_call: .; clone_size: .; j_call: TRBJ2-2; v_call: TRBV25-1; cdr3_nt: TGTGCCAGCTCACCACGGGCCGGGGGCACCACCGGGGAGCTGTTTTTT; cdr3_aa: CASSPRAGGTTGELFF
d_call: .; clone_size: .; j_call: TRBJ1-2; v_call: TRBV7-8; cdr3_nt: TGTGCCAGCAGTCCGCCTTACGGGGGGATTAACTATGGCTACACCTTC; cdr3_aa: CASSPPYGGINYGYTF
d_call: .; clone_size: few; j_call: TRBJ2-7; v_call: TRBV4-3; cdr3_nt: TGCGCCAGCAGCATGGGGGCCTACTACGAGCAGTACTTC; cdr3_aa: CASSMGAYYEQYF